This T cell receptor beta chain comes out of a study of CD8 T cells in Susac syndrome (dated by TCRdb to the late 2010s). Background on the whole study: Among the sequenced Susac syndrome patients, 5 or 6 had clinically active disease and roughly 8 were in clinical remission. Repertoire sequencing was used to test whether CD8+ T cell activation and differentiation in Susac syndrome was antigen driven. At blood withdrawal, Susac syndrome patients were therapy-naive, treated with corticosteroids (with IVIg additionally given to some), or treated with IVIg alone.

As to this clonotype: The antigen this receptor binds is unknown. Qualities for individual bases were not recorded, and no much larger clone is one base off.

RNA was extracted with the RNeasy kit and about 0.5 to 1 ug was reverse transcribed using random hexamers. The immunoSEQ multiplex PCR assay, which covers 54 Vbeta and 13 Jbeta segments, was used to amplify TCR beta CDR3 regions. PCR amplification bias was corrected using a synthetic template baseline for primer optimization and computational correction. On the authors' methods: Reads were annotated to V, D and J genes according to IMGT and were analyzed with immunoSEQ Analyzer, with only productive sequences retained. Clonality was calculated as one minus the Shannon entropy normalized by log2 of the number of productive unique sequences. For each patient and control, public and private clones were evaluated among the 100 most prevalent clones. A clone was defined as Susac-specific if it was absent from the healthy and MS cohorts, from some 980 published viral clones and from other ImmuneACCESS disease sequences. TCRdb took the public reads, trimmed them with fastp at Q25, ran MiXCR for clone calling and kept in-frame beta chains. Rows are unified per CDR3 protein, each entry keeping the most common DNA and genes. V and J calls and clone size were set by TCRdb, not the authors. Counted in this sample were about 150,000 distinct CDR3 sequences; 85% to 95% of them appeared once. The ten largest clones represent around 0.15% of the sample.

From a lookup of the germline V gene (reference sequence), CDR1 and CDR2 are SGHNT and YYREEE. From V the trimming removes 4 bases and from J it removes 6 bases, while the gene matches leave 8 bases of the junction unaccounted for. The CDR3, from cysteine to phenylalanine, totals 15 residues. Left in the record is the CDR3 DNA by itself, 45 bases read in frame from the first base. Results and caveats for the whole study, not just this receptor: The TCR sequencing and HLA analysis was acknowledged to have included a relatively small number of individuals. No clonal expansion was detected in the CD4+ T cell repertoire of Susac syndrome patients.

High-throughput TCR beta sequencing profiled peripheral blood CD8+ and CD4+ T cells from healthy donors, Susac syndrome patients and multiple sclerosis patients. Recently defined diagnostic criteria for definite or probable disease were met by the Susac syndrome patients. Bulk CD8+ and CD4+ T cells were purified by magnetic negative isolation, whereas CD8+ TEMRA cells were enriched by FACS. Blood was collected in EDTA tubes and processed within 24 hours, with PBMCs isolated through density gradient centrifugation. PBMCs destined for TCR sequencing were cryopreserved in liquid nitrogen and later thawed in a 37 °C water bath. The sorted or isolated CD4+, CD8+ and CD8+ TEMRA cells reached a purity of at least 90%.

The sequencing input was CD4+ T cells from PBMCs. The chain employs TRBV5-4 and TRBJ1-5; TRBD1 agrees with 9 junctional bases. This clonotype was sampled from a human donor with Susac syndrome. The CDR3 reads CASSEGTGYLQPQHF. The base sequence is TGTGCCAGCAGCGAAGGGACAGGGTATCTTCAGCCCCAGCATTTT.